Below are 9 T cell receptor beta chains sequenced from a single sample in a study of blood T cell repertoires in COVID-19 (dated by TCRdb to the early 2020s). The library was generated by the immunoSEQ multiplex PCR assay. This immuneACCESS table, as held by TCRdb, lists in-frame sequences with V and J called but not all clones. Of the missing ones, under half trace to an unresolved V gene in checked studies; the others have no known cause. A total of 87,000 or so clones appear in this sample, about 82% of them only once. The ten largest make up approximately 22% of the sample. The specimen was peripheral blood. The source of these receptors is an elderly woman in a cohort sampled during active or convalescent COVID-19.

The CDR3, as DNA: TGCGCCAGCAGCCTGGGGGCGGGAGAGACCGGGGAGCTGTTTTTT. This encodes CASSLGAGETGELFF. V usage is TRBV5-1 and J usage is TRBJ2-2; possibly TRBD2 for D (7 bases). CDR3 length: 15 amino acids. With 4 bases removed from V and 5 bases from J, the gap between germline ends came to 15 bases. Germline CDR1 is SGHRS and CDR2 is YFSETQ.

J is TRBJ1-6 and V is TRBV19; D is unresolved. Trimming pared 3 bases from V and 5 bases from J, leaving 11 bases between. CDR3 size: 15 residues. The germline V gene encodes CDR1 LNHDA and CDR2 SQIVND (reference sequence). CDR3 DNA sequence: TGTGCCAGTAGTATCGTTTACGGTGATAATTCACCCCTCCACTTT. Protein: CASSIVYGDNSPLHF.

V usage is TRBV12-3 or TRBV12-4 and J usage is TRBJ2-2, with a tentative D call TRBD1 (6 bases). Trimming took 6 bases from V and 7 from J, leaving 9 bases between them. CDR3 length: 12 amino acids. The CDR3 DNA is TGTGCCAGCAGAACAGGGTTCGGGGAGCTGTTTTTT. Translation: CASRTGFGELFF.

The chain uses TRBV5-6 and TRBJ2-1; a possible D gene is TRBD2 (6 bases). Germline assignment: CDR1 SGHDT and CDR2 YYEEEE. CDR3 length: 15 residues. V lost 4 bases and J lost 0, with 11 bases in between. This chain's CDR3 is CASSAGPSSYNEQFF. The CDR3 bases are TGTGCCAGCAGCGCGGGACCAAGCTCCTACAATGAGCAGTTCTTC.

The rearrangement joins TRBV27 to TRBJ2-6; a weak D match, TRBD2 (6 bases). The CDR3 sequence is 15 residues long. Germline assignment: CDR1 MNHEY and CDR2 SMNVEV (reference sequence). Trimming stripped 2 bases from V and 4 bases from J, with 9 bases between. CDR3 nucleotides: TGTGCCAGCAGTTTAAGGCGGGAAGGGGCCAACGTCCTGACTTTC. Translation gives CASSLRREGANVLTF.

V is TRBV3-1 (or the pseudogene TRBV3-2) and J is TRBJ1-2; TRBD1 matches 12 bases. The V gene's germline CDR1 is LGHDT and CDR2 YNNKEL (reference sequence). The CDR3 length is 14 residues. J lost 10 bases, V lost 3 bases, and 6 bases had no gene match. The chain's CDR3 is CASSHTGQGAAYTF. Written as DNA, the CDR3 is TGTGCCAGCAGCCACACGGGACAGGGGGCGGCCTACACCTTC.

The V and J genes are TRBV11-2 and TRBJ1-6, with TRBD1 matching 7 bases. The V gene end was trimmed by 5 bases and the J gene end by 0 bases; junction bases not matched to a gene: 10. This CDR3 spans 18 amino acids. Germline CDR1 reads SGHAT; CDR2 reads FQNNGV. Here the CDR3 reads CASSASLGGGSYNSPLHF. As DNA, the CDR3 is TGTGCCAGCAGCGCCTCCTTAGGGGGCGGCTCCTATAATTCACCCCTCCACTTT.

The rearrangement links TRBV3-1 (or the pseudogene TRBV3-2) to TRBJ2-3; TRBD2 aligns across 11 bases. The CDR3 consists of 18 residues. Trimming cost V 2 bases and J 4 bases; bases outside gene matches: 11. Germline V CDR1 and CDR2: LGHDT, YNNKEL (reference sequence). In DNA form, the CDR3 reads TGTGCCAGCAGCCAACTTCCGACTAGCGGGAAGGAGCCAGATACGCAGTATTTT. This codes for CASSQLPTSGKEPDTQYF.

The rearrangement joins TRBV30 to TRBJ2-7; 10 bases fit TRBD1. J was trimmed by 6 bases and V by 0 bases; bases with no gene match: 11. The germline V gene encodes CDR1 GTSNPN and CDR2 SVGIG (reference sequence). The CDR3 has 16 residues. The CDR3 here is CAWSVPGTGAAGEQYF. DNA of the CDR3: TGTGCCTGGAGTGTTCCCGGGACAGGGGCCGCAGGCGAGCAGTACTTC. Filled out from reference TRBV30 and TRBJ2-7, the complete variable domain reads SQTIHQWPATLVQPVGSPLSLECTVEGTSNPNLYWYRQAAGRGLQLLFYSVGIGQISSEVPQNLSASRPQDRQFILSSKKLLLSDSGFYLCAWSVPGTGAAGEQYFGPGTRLTVT.